The next 28 T cell receptor beta chains were all read from a single sample in a study of graft-versus-host responses after intestinal transplantation (dated by TCRdb to about 2021). Which antigens these TCRs recognize remains unknown. The method was the immunoSEQ multiplex PCR assay. Imported from immuneACCESS, the table was reduced by TCRdb to in-frame sequences with V and J called. These copies leave out some clones; in studies compared against another copy, an unresolved V gene accounts for under half, and the cause of the remainder is not known. This sample comprises tens of thousands of clones, about 90% of them detected only once. The top ten clonotypes cover about 6.3% of the sample. The time point label, as the study defines it: cells obtained before transplantation from donor or recipient. The starting material was unstimulated CD8+ T cells sorted from spleen or lymph node cells, obtained before intestinal transplant. Receptor source: a human donor who received an intestinal transplant.

The chain uses TRBV19 and TRBJ1-6, with 8 bases identical to TRBD1. The CDR3 spans 13 residues. Germline V CDR1 and CDR2: LNHDA, SQIVND (reference sequence). With 3 bases clipped from V and 9 bases from J, the junction kept 1 base outside the gene matches. The CDR3 loop is CASSMDRASPLHF. For the CDR3, the DNA is TGTGCCAGTAGTATGGACAGGGCTTCACCCCTCCACTTT.

The CDR3, as DNA: TGTGCCAGCAGCTCTCAGGGCCTGGGGCAGTACTTC. It codes for CASSSQGLGQYF. The chain uses TRBV13 and TRBJ2-7; a possible D gene is TRBD1 (5 bases). Trimming cost V 4 bases and J 9 bases, with 13 bases left between them. There are 12 residues in the CDR3. Germline V CDR1 and CDR2: PRHDT, FYEKMQ (reference sequence).

The V gene is TRBV6-6, the J gene TRBJ2-7; unclear D gene. CDR1 is MNHNY, CDR2 SVGAGI, per germline (reference sequence). CDR3 length: 13 amino acids. Trimming shortened V by 0 bases and J by 3 bases, and 6 bases separated the two germline ends. CDR3 region: CASSYSALYEQYF. In nucleotides, the CDR3 is TGTGCCAGCAGTTACTCGGCCCTCTACGAGCAGTACTTC.

This chain connects TRBV29-1 to TRBJ2-1; D unclear. CDR3 length: 13 residues. V was clipped by 4 bases and J by 8 bases, with 15 bases between them. CDR1 SQVTM and CDR2 ANQGSEA come from the germline V gene. The CDR3 DNA reads as TGCAGCGTTGTGTACGGACGATCCGATGAGCAGTTCTTC. Its protein product is CSVVYGRSDEQFF.

This clone appeared a single time. The J gene is TRBJ2-1, the V gene TRBV29-1, with D uncertain. Germline CDR1 is SQVTM and CDR2 is ANQGSEA. The CDR3 spans 15 residues. The V gene lost 2 bases and the J gene lost 0 bases, with 11 bases spanning the gap. CDR3 DNA sequence: TGCAGCGTTGAAACTCCCTTGGGCTCCTACAATGAGCAGTTCTTC. Its translation: CSVETPLGSYNEQFF.

The chain employs TRBV25-1 and TRBJ2-3; D unclear. The CDR3 length is 16 residues. Trimming shortened V by 0 bases and J by 0 bases, and 10 bases separated the two germline ends. CDR1 and CDR2 from the germline V gene are MGHDK and SYGVNS. The CDR3 DNA reads TGTGCCAGCAGTGAATATTCCCTGGACAGCACAGATACGCAGTATTTT. Protein sequence: CASSEYSLDSTDTQYF. Using reference TRBV25-1 and TRBJ2-3 for the parts outside the CDR3, the full variable domain is EADIYQTPRYLVIGTGKKITLECSQTMGHDKMYWYQQDPGMELHLIHYSYGVNSTEKGDLSSESTVSRIRTEHFPLTLESARPSHTSQYLCASSEYSLDSTDTQYFGPGTRLTVL.

CDR3 residues: CASSQAEDRGHGYTF. The CDR3, as DNA: TGTGCCAGCAGCCAAGCCGAGGACAGGGGGCATGGCTACACCTTC. This chain joins TRBV4-2 and TRBJ1-2; 11 bases agree with TRBD1. CDR1 and CDR2 from the germline V gene are LGHNA and YNFKEQ. Trimming cost V 1 base and J 6 bases; bases outside gene matches: 4. This CDR3 has 15 amino acids.

The rearrangement uses TRBV4-1 and TRBJ2-2, with 8 bases lining up with TRBD2. V lost 0 bases to trimming and J lost 1 base; unmatched junction nucleotides: 7. Germline loops: CDR1 MGHRA, CDR2 YSYEKL. The CDR3 runs to 18 residues. This chain's CDR3 is CASSQDRAGGLNTGELFF. The CDR3 DNA sequence: TGCGCCAGCAGCCAAGATAGGGCGGGGGGCTTGAACACCGGGGAGCTGTTTTTT.

This sequence joins TRBV6-6 and TRBJ1-3; the D gene is possibly TRBD1 (6 bases). This CDR3 has 14 residues. V lost 6 bases and J 1 base, leaving 10 bases between the germline ends. Germline loops: CDR1 MNHNY, CDR2 SVGAGI (reference sequence). The CDR3 protein is CASRTTGSGNTIYF. In DNA form, the CDR3 reads TGTGCCAGCAGGACGACAGGTTCTGGAAACACCATATATTTT.

The chain couples TRBV5-6 to TRBJ1-1, with a tentative D call TRBD1 (6 bases). CDR1 and CDR2 (germline): SGHDT, YYEEEE. The V end lost 4 bases, the J end lost 0 bases, and 13 bases lay between the germline ends. This CDR3 spans 15 amino acids. CDR3 sequence (DNA): TGTGCCAGCAGCAACACCAGGGGCATGAACACTGAAGCTTTCTTT. Protein product: CASSNTRGMNTEAFF.

This chain uses TRBV19 with TRBJ2-4, with 10 bases aligning to TRBD2. Germline CDR1 LNHDA, CDR2 SQIVND (reference sequence). The CDR3 has 13 amino acids. V lost 4 bases, J lost 14 bases, and 8 bases stayed unmatched. The CDR3 DNA follows: TGTGCCAGTAGTACGGCTAGCGGGAGTTTGGAGTACTTC. Protein product: CASSTASGSLEYF.

The rearrangement uses TRBV7-6 and TRBJ2-3; D may be TRBD1 or TRBD2 (7 bases each). Per germline, CDR1 SGHVS and CDR2 FNYEAQ. The CDR3 runs 16 residues. Between the trimmed V and J ends, which lost 9 bases and 0 bases, there was a span of 19 bases. CDR3 sequence (DNA): TGTGCCAGAGCGGGACAGTCAAGTTATAGCACAGATACGCAGTATTTT. Its translation is CARAGQSSYSTDTQYF.

The chain carries TRBV7-9 and TRBJ1-3, with no clear D. The CDR3 is made up of 17 amino acids. Germline V lookup: CDR1 SEHNR, CDR2 FQNEAQ (reference sequence). Trimming shortened V by 1 base and J by 3 bases, and 16 bases separated the two germline ends. The CDR3 DNA follows: TGTGCCAGCAGCTTAGGTGCGCGGGTGAAGCATGGAAACACCATATATTTT. Translation: CASSLGARVKHGNTIYF.

The J gene is TRBJ2-3, the V gene TRBV2, with TRBD2 matching over 9 bases. This CDR3 contains 15 residues. CDR1 is SNHLY, CDR2 FYNNEI, per germline. V lost 11 bases, J lost 2 bases, and 11 bases stayed unmatched. The CDR3 DNA follows: TGTGCCGTTGAGGTTCTAGCGGGGTCCACAGATACGCAGTATTTT. Its protein is CAVEVLAGSTDTQYF.

V usage is TRBV6-1 and J usage is TRBJ2-3, with D perhaps being TRBD1 or TRBD2 (5 bases each). There are 16 residues in the CDR3. Germline values: CDR1 MNHNS, CDR2 SASEGT. Trimming removed 2 bases from V and 6 bases from J, with 18 bases in between. Here the CDR3 reads CASSEWDLPGSDTQYF. The CDR3 DNA follows: TGTGCCAGCAGTGAATGGGACCTGCCCGGGTCGGATACGCAGTATTTT.

The CDR3 region has the DNA TGTGCCAGCAGTTTACGCCAGGGGACCACCGGGGAGCTGTTTTTT. Protein product: CASSLRQGTTGELFF. This rearrangement joins TRBV28 to TRBJ2-2, with D possibly TRBD1 on 6 matching bases. The CDR3 is 15 amino acids. V lost 2 bases and J lost 4, with 11 bases in between. Germline V gene lookup returns CDR1 MDHEN and CDR2 SYDVKM.

The chain combines TRBV7-7 with TRBJ2-1, with TRBD1 matching 8 bases. CDR3 size: 16 residues. V gave up 5 bases and J gave up 7 bases; unmatched junction bases: 13. Germline V CDR1 and CDR2: SSHAT, FNYEAQ (reference sequence). The CDR3 DNA follows: TGTGCCAGCAGCCCCCTCGGGACAGGCCTTGGTAATGAGCAGTTCTTC. Residues: CASSPLGTGLGNEQFF. The entire variable domain, with the rest obtained from reference TRBV7-7 and TRBJ2-1, is as follows: GAGVSQSPRYKVTKRGQDVTLRCDPISSHATLYWYQQALGQGPEFLTYFNYEAQPDKSGLPSDRFSAERPEGSISTLTIQRTEQRDSAMYRCASSPLGTGLGNEQFFGPGTRLTVL.

Remarks on this clone: A far larger clone is one base from this, pointing to a likely read error. The genes are TRBV7-6 and TRBJ2-2; 8 bases are shared with TRBD1. This CDR3 region has 15 residues. The germline CDR1 and CDR2 sequences are SGHVS and FNYEAQ. This CDR3 reads CASGFGQGIPGELFF. CDR3 nucleotides: TGTGCCAGCGGCTTTGGACAGGGCATCCCCGGGGAGCTGTTTTTT.

The chain uses TRBV7-9 and TRBJ2-2; no clear D. The CDR3 is made up of 15 amino acids. Trimming left V 1 base short and J 0 bases short, with 6 bases between. CDR1 and CDR2 (germline): SEHNR, FQNEAQ (reference sequence). CDR3 DNA: TGTGCCAGCAGCTTAGGCGTAGCGAACACCGGGGAGCTGTTTTTT. Translated: CASSLGVANTGELFF.

This clone was counted between two and nine times. J is TRBJ2-1 and V is TRBV7-9, with D perhaps matching TRBD2 (7 bases). V lost 1 base and J 9 bases, leaving 13 bases between the germline ends. Germline-derived CDR1 and CDR2 are SEHNR and FQNEAQ (reference sequence). The CDR3 has 14 amino acids. The CDR3 protein is CASSLGSGGGEQFF. In nucleotides, the CDR3 is TGTGCCAGCAGCTTAGGATCGGGGGGCGGTGAGCAGTTCTTC.

This clone was seen once. The rearrangement links TRBV5-4 to TRBJ2-3; TRBD2 might be the D (5 bases). The CDR3 contains 12 residues. CDR1 and CDR2 (germline): SGHNT, YYREEE (reference sequence). Between the trimmed V and J ends, which lost 2 bases and 6 bases, there was a span of 7 bases. The CDR3 region is CASSLTGDTQYF. CDR3 DNA: TGTGCCAGCAGCTTAACGGGGGATACGCAGTATTTT.

This chain uses TRBV7-6 with TRBJ2-7; 7 nucleotides match TRBD1. The CDR3 consists of 15 residues. With 0 bases clipped from V and 2 bases from J, the junction kept 4 bases outside the gene matches. CDR1 is SGHVS, CDR2 FNYEAQ, per germline. The CDR3 protein is CASSLAGTEPYEQYF. The CDR3 nucleotides read TGTGCCAGCAGCTTAGCCGGGACAGAGCCCTACGAGCAGTACTTC.

This clone was detected only a few times. The chain has TRBV4-1 and TRBJ1-6, with D possibly matching TRBD1 (5 bases). Germline CDR1 is MGHRA and CDR2 is YSYEKL. V was cut by 3 bases and J by 6 bases, with 12 bases left in between. The CDR3 has 15 amino acids. This chain's CDR3 is CASSHPQGGNSPLHF. The CDR3 DNA follows: TGCGCCAGCAGCCATCCGCAGGGAGGTAATTCACCCCTCCACTTT.

The chain joins TRBV7-9 to TRBJ1-2; D unresolved. This CDR3 comprises 14 residues. V was shortened by 1 base and J by 4 bases, with 10 bases between the two germline ends. Per the germline V gene, CDR1 is SEHNR and CDR2 is FQNEAQ (reference sequence). CDR3 DNA: TGTGCCAGCAGCTTAGGGAACCTGGGCTATGGCTACACCTTC. Encoded protein: CASSLGNLGYGYTF. The full variable domain, rest sourced from reference TRBV7-9 and TRBJ1-2, is DTGVSQNPRHKITKRGQNVTFRCDPISEHNRLYWYRQTLGQGPEFLTYFQNEAQLEKSRLLSDRFSAERPKGSFSTLEIQRTEQGDSAMYLCASSLGNLGYGYTFGSGTRLTVV.

The V and J genes are TRBV6-6 and TRBJ2-2, with 9 bases aligning to TRBD2. J lost 4 bases, V lost 7 bases, and 7 bases had no gene match. CDR1 is MNHNY, CDR2 SVGAGI, per germline (reference sequence). This CDR3 is 15 amino acids long. CDR3 sequence (DNA): TGTGCCAGCACCCAACTAGCGGGCCCCACCGGGGAGCTGTTTTTT. Its protein product is CASTQLAGPTGELFF.

V and J are TRBV4-1 and TRBJ2-3; tentative D call: TRBD2 (5 bases). Germline V gene lookup returns CDR1 MGHRA and CDR2 YSYEKL. Trimming pared 4 bases from V and 5 bases from J, leaving 16 bases between. The CDR3 loop spans 15 amino acids. The CDR3 loop reads CASSRQLGSRDTQYF. CDR3 in DNA: TGCGCCAGCAGCCGCCAGTTAGGGAGTAGAGATACGCAGTATTTT.

The CDR3 DNA reads TGTGCCAGCCAGGGGGAGCCCTACGAGCAGTACTTC. Protein: CASQGEPYEQYF. The chain uses TRBV28 and TRBJ2-7; TRBD1 agrees at 7 bases. This CDR3 contains 12 residues. V shed 8 bases, J shed 2 bases, and the junction held 3 bases outside the gene matches. In germline, CDR1 is MDHEN, CDR2 SYDVKM.

The chain is built from TRBV19 and TRBJ2-1, with a weak D call TRBD2 (6 bases). Trimming removed 5 bases at V and 8 bases at J, with 13 bases between. CDR3 length: 13 amino acids. Germline V gives CDR1 LNHDA, CDR2 SQIVND (reference sequence). The CDR3, as DNA: TGTGCCAGTAGTCACCGGGACTGGGATGAGCAGTTCTTC. Its translation is CASSHRDWDEQFF.